This entry lists 5 T cell receptor beta chains sequenced from one sample in a study of cytomegalovirus exposure and HLA in healthy donors. Profiled with immunoSEQ multiplex PCR; TCRdb holds only in-frame clones, not every one. Among roughly 70,000 clones, roughly 96% were seen once, and the ten largest hold 2.4%. Sequencing was done on a sample of PBMCs. These receptors all come from a man between 18 and 29 years old in good health and CMV-seronegative.

V is TRBV27 and J is TRBJ2-7; D possibly corresponds to TRBD1 (7 bases). Deletions cut 2 bases from V and 2 bases from J, with 13 bases between. The germline V gene has CDR1 MNHEY and CDR2 SMNVEV (reference sequence). The CDR3 extends over 15 amino acids. The CDR3: CASSLSGQGAYEQYF. The CDR3 DNA follows: TGTGCCAGCAGTTTAAGCGGGCAGGGGGCCTACGAGCAGTACTTC.

This chain connects TRBV28 to TRBJ2-7; 9 bases match TRBD1. The germline CDR1 and CDR2 sequences are MDHEN and SYDVKM. Trimming at V came to 4 bases and at J to 5 bases, leaving 9 bases not matched to a gene. This CDR3 has 15 residues. The CDR3 sequence is CASSYSTGGIHEQYF. The DNA for the CDR3 is TGTGCCAGCAGTTATTCAACAGGGGGCATTCACGAGCAGTACTTC.

This CDR3 reads CASSRQGPQYEQYF. In DNA form, the CDR3 reads TGTGCCAGCAGTCGACAGGGGCCCCAGTACGAGCAGTACTTC. The chain is built from TRBV6-5 and TRBJ2-7; 8 bases map to TRBD1. V shed 5 bases and J 4 bases; nucleotides not matched to a gene: 7. Germline lookup yields CDR1 MNHEY and CDR2 SVGAGI. CDR3 length: 14 residues.

The rearrangement uses TRBV27 and TRBJ2-1; TRBD2 might be the D (7 bases). Germline values: CDR1 MNHEY, CDR2 SMNVEV (reference sequence). V lost 1 base to trimming and J lost 2 bases, with 12 bases between them. CDR3 length equals 16 residues. This CDR3 is CASSLFAGAPYNEQFF. The DNA for the CDR3 is TGTGCCAGCAGTTTATTCGCGGGGGCCCCCTACAATGAGCAGTTCTTC.

This chain joins TRBV4-2 and TRBJ2-7; 9 bases match TRBD2. Germline-derived CDR1 and CDR2 are LGHNA and YNFKEQ. The V and J ends lost 4 bases and 5 bases, in that order; junction bases with no gene match: 12. This CDR3 spans 16 amino acids. The CDR3 sequence: CASSPGIAGEGDEQYF. DNA of the CDR3: TGTGCCAGCAGCCCAGGGATAGCGGGAGAGGGCGACGAGCAGTACTTC.